Sequencing of this T cell receptor (beta chain) was carried out in a study of early T cells in non-severe SARS-CoV-2 infection. Each CDR3 protein is one row after TCRdb ran MiXCR on the 5' RACE reads. The table lists around 70,000 distinct CDR3 sequences, more than 10% of them singletons, with about 4.2% in the top ten. In germline, CDR1 is SGHAT, CDR2 FQNNGV. The CDR3 runs to 15 residues. Between the trimmed V and J ends, which lost 1 base and 0 bases, there was a span of 7 bases. The chain recombines TRBV11-2 with TRBJ2-1, with D hard to call. Sequenced material: whole blood. This TCR was recovered from an adult who was a healthcare worker with PCR-confirmed SARS-CoV-2 infection or an uninfected control (not recorded which). Written as DNA, the CDR3 is TGTGCCAGCAGCTTAGGGGCGGTCTCCTACAATGAGCAGTTCTTC. It codes for CASSLGAVSYNEQFF.